The 21 T cell receptor beta chains below come from one sample, sequenced in a study of blood T cell repertoires in COVID-19 (dated by TCRdb to 2018 to 2021). Receptor libraries were prepared by the immunoSEQ multiplex PCR assay. The immuneACCESS repertoire file appears here via TCRdb, limited to in-frame rearrangements. These files lack a portion of the clones; in checked studies, under half of the deficit traces to unresolved V genes, and the cause of the others is not known. The sample table shows about 75,000 clones, and around 90% are seen once. Approximately 6.4% of the sample lies in the top ten. The sequencing sample was made of peripheral blood. The receptor set was obtained from a woman aged 50 to 65 with acute or convalescent COVID-19.

This rearrangement joins TRBV3-1 (or the pseudogene TRBV3-2) to TRBJ2-7, with D maybe TRBD2 (6 bases). CDR1 is LGHDT, CDR2 YNNKEL, per germline (reference sequence). This CDR3 region has 15 residues. Trimming shortened V by 5 bases and J by 0 bases, and 14 bases separated the two germline ends. Here the CDR3 DNA reads TGTGCCAGCAGCGAGGTCTTCGGGAGCTCCTACGAGCAGTACTTC. Its translation is CASSEVFGSSYEQYF.

CDR3 amino acids: CASSSSRQAYEQYF. For the CDR3, the DNA is TGTGCCAGCAGTTCCTCCAGACAGGCCTACGAGCAGTACTTC. The V call is TRBV28, the J call TRBJ2-7; the D gene is possibly TRBD1 (6 bases). The CDR3 contains 14 residues. CDR1 and CDR2 from the germline V gene are MDHEN and SYDVKM. Trimming took 4 bases from V and 2 from J, leaving 12 bases between them.

This sequence joins TRBV30 and TRBJ1-1; weak D call: TRBD1 (5 bases). Trimming removed 0 bases from V and 11 bases from J, with 10 bases in between. Germline-derived CDR1 and CDR2 are GTSNPN and SVGIG (reference sequence). This CDR3 has 11 residues. The CDR3 reads CAWSVGKGAFF. The CDR3 coding sequence is TGTGCCTGGAGTGTGGGAAAGGGGGCTTTCTTT.

Comment on this clone: The identical CDR3 is also encoded by other nucleotide sequences in the sample. The chain uses TRBV18 and TRBJ1-1; possibly TRBD1 for D (5 bases). Looked up from germline, CDR1 is KGHSH and CDR2 is LQKENI. The ends were cut back, 3 bases at V and 0 bases at J, with 14 bases in the middle. This CDR3 contains 16 residues. As DNA, the CDR3 is TGTGCCAGCTCACCGGTCGGCCAGGGAATGAACACTGAAGCTTTCTTT. Its translation is CASSPVGQGMNTEAFF.

This clone was seen only a few times. The V and J genes are TRBV29-1 and TRBJ1-4; 7 nucleotides agree with TRBD1. This CDR3 is 12 amino acids long. CDR1 and CDR2 from the germline V gene are SQVTM and ANQGSEA. CDR3 coding DNA: TGCTCGGGACAGCTCCTTAATGAAAAACTGTTTTTT. Amino acid sequence: CSGQLLNEKLFF.

The chain carries TRBV19 and TRBJ1-5; tentative D call: TRBD1 (5 bases). The germline gives CDR1 LNHDA, CDR2 SQIVND (reference sequence). V lost 5 bases and J lost 5, with 7 bases in between. This CDR3 is 12 amino acids long. As DNA, the CDR3 is TGTGCCAGTAGTTGGGGGGATCAGCCCCAGCATTTT. It specifies CASSWGDQPQHF.

This sequence joins TRBV2 and TRBJ1-2; TRBD1 might be the D (6 bases). V dropped 7 bases and J dropped 5 bases, with 17 bases sitting between them. The CDR3 contains 14 residues. Germline V gene data show CDR1 as SNHLY and CDR2 as FYNNEI. CDR3 coding DNA: TGTGCCAGCACGGGGGGGCGGAGTGGATATGGCTACACCTTC. Residues: CASTGGRSGYGYTF.

This clone was observed a single time. The chain is built from TRBV5-1 and TRBJ1-6; 8 nucleotides line up with TRBD1. This CDR3 spans 18 amino acids. CDR1 and CDR2 (germline): SGHRS, YFSETQ. V lost 0 bases to trimming and J lost 0 bases; unmatched junction nucleotides: 5. CDR3 DNA: TGCGCCAGCAGCTTGGTGGGACAGGTGCGCTCCTATAATTCACCCCTCCACTTT. Protein sequence: CASSLVGQVRSYNSPLHF.

The rearrangement links TRBV7-8 to TRBJ2-1; D is uncertain. The length of the CDR3 is 11 residues. Deletions cut 5 bases from V and 8 bases from J, with 7 bases between. CDR1 is SGHVS and CDR2 is FQNEAQ in the germline V gene. The CDR3 loop is CASSQYYEQFF. The CDR3 coding sequence is TGTGCCAGCAGCCAATATTATGAGCAGTTCTTC. Combining the CDR3 with reference TRBV7-8 and TRBJ2-1 gives the whole variable domain GAGVSQSPRYKVAKRGQDVALRCDPISGHVSLFWYQQALGQGPEFLTYFQNEAQLDKSGLPSDRFFAERPEGSVSTLKIQRTQQEDSAVYLCASSQYYEQFFGPGTRLTVL.

The V call is TRBV14, the J call TRBJ1-2; D is undetermined. There are 15 residues in the CDR3. V shed 2 bases and J shed 0 bases, with 10 bases lying between them. The V gene's germline CDR1 is SGHDN and CDR2 FVKESK. This CDR3 reads CASSQLRTTNYGYTF. The CDR3 nucleotides are TGTGCCAGCAGCCAACTGCGGACTACTAACTATGGCTACACCTTC.

The chain combines TRBV3-1 (or the pseudogene TRBV3-2) with TRBJ1-2; TRBD1 matches at 8 bases. The CDR3 contains 14 residues. Looked up from germline, CDR1 is LGHDT and CDR2 is YNNKEL (reference sequence). The ends lost 5 bases at V and 8 bases at J; junction bases unmatched: 10. In DNA, the CDR3 is TGTGCCAGCAGCTTCGGACAGGGTATAAGCGGCTACACCTTC. Translation gives CASSFGQGISGYTF.

This CDR3 reads CASSPRQPNQETQYF. The CDR3 DNA sequence: TGTGCCAGCTCACCACGACAACCCAACCAAGAGACCCAGTACTTC. V is TRBV18 and J is TRBJ2-5; D ambiguous. Trimming removed 1 base from V and 0 bases from J, with 9 bases in between. The CDR3 is 15 amino acids. Germline-derived CDR1 and CDR2 are KGHSH and LQKENI.

The chain is built from TRBV19 and TRBJ1-4; D not resolved. The CDR3 totals 17 residues. Per germline, CDR1 LNHDA and CDR2 SQIVND (reference sequence). Trimming took off 3 bases at V and 3 bases at J, with 17 bases between the two ends. Here the CDR3 reads CASSITSGSLSNEKLFF. As DNA, the CDR3 is TGTGCCAGTAGTATTACTTCGGGGTCCCTGTCTAATGAAAAACTGTTTTTT.

The chain joins TRBV5-6 to TRBJ2-4, with D maybe TRBD1 (6 bases). CDR1 is SGHDT, CDR2 YYEEEE, per germline. This CDR3 is built from 17 residues. Trimming took off 2 bases at V and 3 bases at J, with 18 bases between the two ends. The DNA of the CDR3 is TGTGCCAGCAGCTTACGTGGGGGCGGTCGGGACAAAAACATTCAGTACTTC. Protein: CASSLRGGGRDKNIQYF.

The CDR3 DNA reads as TGCAGTGCTAGTCCATTGGCGGGGGGTATCTCCTACGAGCAGTACTTC. Amino acid sequence: CSASPLAGGISYEQYF. V usage is TRBV20-1 and J usage is TRBJ2-7; 8 bases agree with TRBD2. Germline V lookup: CDR1 DFQATT, CDR2 SNEGSKA (reference sequence). Trimming at V came to 3 bases and at J to 0 bases, leaving 10 bases not matched to a gene. The CDR3 has 16 amino acids.

The chain carries TRBV4-1 and TRBJ2-1, with TRBD1 identical over 9 bases. Per germline, CDR1 MGHRA and CDR2 YSYEKL. V dropped 6 bases and J dropped 5; count of bases not matched to a gene: 8. This CDR3 spans 15 amino acids. The CDR3 region is CASRTWTGAHNEQFF. The CDR3, as DNA: TGCGCCAGCAGGACTTGGACAGGGGCGCACAATGAGCAGTTCTTC.

V usage is TRBV5-1 and J usage is TRBJ2-2; possibly TRBD1 for D (6 bases). In germline, CDR1 is SGHRS, CDR2 YFSETQ. The CDR3 extends over 15 amino acids. The V end was cut by 2 bases, the J end by 1 base, with 9 bases between. The CDR3 DNA follows: TGCGCCAGCAGCTTACAGGGCTGGAACACCGGGGAGCTGTTTTTT. It is translated as CASSLQGWNTGELFF.

The chain joins TRBV4-1 to TRBJ2-5; 8 nucleotides align to TRBD2. Per germline, CDR1 MGHRA and CDR2 YSYEKL. V lost 4 bases to trimming and J lost 4 bases; unmatched junction nucleotides: 11. The CDR3 runs to 16 residues. In nucleotides, the CDR3 is TGCGCCAGCAGCCCTTTGGGGCGGGAGGTGAGAGAGACCCAGTACTTC. Amino acids: CASSPLGREVRETQYF.

This clone has a handful of counts. The rearrangement links TRBV9 to TRBJ2-1; perhaps TRBD1 as D (5 bases). V lost 0 bases to trimming and J lost 5 bases, with 9 bases between them. Germline V gene data show CDR1 as SGDLS and CDR2 as YYNGEE. This CDR3 spans 14 amino acids. The CDR3, as DNA: TGTGCCAGCAGCGTAGGTGGGGCGGACAATGAGCAGTTCTTC. The encoded protein is CASSVGGADNEQFF.

CDR3 region: CASSAQQVSLMNEQFF. The CDR3 DNA follows: TGTGCCAGTAGTGCACAACAGGTCAGCCTAATGAATGAGCAGTTCTTC. The chain employs TRBV19 and TRBJ2-1, with D possibly being TRBD1 (5 bases). CDR3 size: 16 residues. V gave up 5 bases and J gave up 7 bases, with 21 bases separating them. Germline loops: CDR1 LNHDA, CDR2 SQIVND (reference sequence).

This sequence joins TRBV7-2 and TRBJ2-7; 11 nucleotides match TRBD2. The CDR3 is 16 amino acids. The V gene's germline CDR1 is SGHTA and CDR2 FQGNSA. Trimming at V came to 2 bases and at J to 2 bases, leaving 5 bases not matched to a gene. CDR3 in amino acids: CASSLTTSGTPYEQYF. CDR3 bases: TGTGCCAGCAGCTTAACGACTAGCGGGACCCCCTACGAGCAGTACTTC. The variable domain in full, completed from reference TRBV7-2 and TRBJ2-7, reads GAGVSQSPSNKVTEKGKDVELRCDPISGHTALYWYRQSLGQGLEFLIYFQGNSAPDKSGLPSDRFSAERTGGSVSTLTIQRTQQEDSAVYLCASSLTTSGTPYEQYFGPGTRLTVT.